The rows below give T cell receptor beta chains drawn from one sample of a study of blood T cell repertoires in COVID-19. Assay used: immunoSEQ multiplex PCR; TCRdb lists only in-frame clones, some missing. The sample shows 80,000 to 100,000 clones, 65% to 85% of them seen only once. Material for sequencing was peripheral blood. The source of these receptors is a man aged 55-75 years with acute or convalescent COVID-19. Both conserved end residues are part of each CDR3. Each record gives: CDR3 length, D gene, J gene, clone size, V gene, CDR3 DNA, CDR3 protein. D genes are given only for firm matches. Size values are once, few and many counts, or a class for expanded clones, and some rows have none.

17,TRBD2,TRBJ2-1,few,TRBV24-1,TGTGCCACCAGTGGGAGACTAGCGGGACTTCATTCGGATGAGCAGTTCTTC,CATSGRLAGLHSDEQFF
13,.,TRBJ2-3,once,TRBV28,TGTGCCAGCAGTCGGACAGTCACAGATACGCAGTATTTT,CASSRTVTDTQYF
17,TRBD1,TRBJ2-7,.,TRBV19,TGTGCCAGTAGTATAGGAGGAGTAGGGACAGGCCTGGGCGAGCAGTACTTC,CASSIGGVGTGLGEQYF
13,.,TRBJ1-1,.,TRBV6-2/TRBV6-3,TGTGCCAGCAGTGGCCTGCTGCAGGCTGAAGCTTTCTTT,CASSGLLQAEAFF
15,TRBD2,TRBJ2-7,.,TRBV18,TGTGCCAGCTCACCACAGACTAGCGGGCCGTACGAGCAGTACTTC,CASSPQTSGPYEQYF
14,.,TRBJ2-7,.,TRBV2,TGTGCCAGCAGTGACGAGGGTGGGCCCTACGAGCAGTACTTC,CASSDEGGPYEQYF
14,TRBD1,TRBJ1-2,.,TRBV10-1,TGCGCCAGCAGTCCGGGACAGGGTATACATGGCTACACCTTC,CASSPGQGIHGYTF
15,TRBD1,TRBJ2-7,.,TRBV19,TGTGCCAGTAGTTTACGAGGACAGGGGACCTACGAGCAGTACTTC,CASSLRGQGTYEQYF
15,TRBD1,TRBJ1-5,.,TRBV18,TGTGCCAGCTCGCAAGTGACAGGGGGCAATCAGCCCCAGCATTTT,CASSQVTGGNQPQHF
16,TRBD1,TRBJ2-1,.,TRBV19,TGTGCCAGTAGCCTAACGAGGACAGGGTTTGGAGTTGAGCAGTTCTTC,CASSLTRTGFGVEQFF
14,.,TRBJ1-5,few,TRBV7-9,TGTGCCAGCAGCTTAGGGGCCAGAAATCAGCCCCAGCATTTT,CASSLGARNQPQHF
13,.,TRBJ2-7,.,TRBV3-1/TRBV3-2,TGTGCCAGCAGCCGGGGGCCCAGAGTCGAGCAGTACTTC,CASSRGPRVEQYF
14,TRBD1,TRBJ1-1,.,TRBV20-1,TGCAGTGCTAGTGCTTTCCAGGGGGGTTCTGAAGCTTTCTTT,CSASAFQGGSEAFF
14,.,TRBJ1-2,few,TRBV16,TGTGCCAGCAGCCAATCCGTCCAGTACTATGGCTACACCTTC,CASSQSVQYYGYTF
14,TRBD2,TRBJ2-2,.,TRBV30,TGTGCCTGGAGGGGGCTAGCGGGGGTTGGGGAGCTGTTTTTT,CAWRGLAGVGELFF
18,.,TRBJ2-5,few,TRBV11-2,TGTGCCAGCAGCCTCCAAGAGGGCCCCGGGACAAATCAAGAGACCCAGTACTTC,CASSLQEGPGTNQETQYF
15,TRBD1,TRBJ2-7,.,TRBV6-2/TRBV6-3,TGTGCCAGCAGTTTTCCCCAGGGGGCACGGCGCGAGCAGTACTTC,CASSFPQGARREQYF
16,TRBD1,TRBJ2-1,once,TRBV18,TGTGCCAGCTTGGATTTCGGTGTACAGGGGGCGGAGGAGCAGTTCTTC,CASLDFGVQGAEEQFF
15,.,TRBJ2-3,once,TRBV11-2,TGTGCCAGCAGCTCACCGGGTCTCAGCACAGATACGCAGTATTTT,CASSSPGLSTDTQYF
12,TRBD1,TRBJ1-1,.,TRBV5-8,TGTGCCAGCAGCTGGACGTCCAGGGGGGCTTTCTTT,CASSWTSRGAFF
15,.,TRBJ1-4,.,TRBV5-8,TGTGCCAGCAGCTTGGGAGAGGGCGGTTACGAAAAACTGTTTTTT,CASSLGEGGYEKLFF
13,.,TRBJ1-5,.,TRBV6-6,TGTGCCAGCAGTCTACAGCTCAATCAGCCCCAGCATTTT,CASSLQLNQPQHF
18,.,TRBJ1-5,.,TRBV15,TGTGCCACCAGCAGAGCCGGGGGGAGCCTTGACCGCAATCAGCCCCAGCATTTT,CATSRAGGSLDRNQPQHF
14,TRBD1,TRBJ1-4,.,TRBV30,TGTGCCTGGAGCACCGGGACAGGGGTAGAAAAACTGTTTTTT,CAWSTGTGVEKLFF
14,TRBD1,TRBJ1-4,once,TRBV7-2,TGTGCCAGCAGCTTGGACAGGTATAATGAAAAACTGTTTTTT,CASSLDRYNEKLFF
15,TRBD2,TRBJ2-7,.,TRBV28,TGTGCCAGCATTCCGGCCGGACTAGCGGGCTACGAGCAGTACTTC,CASIPAGLAGYEQYF
15,.,TRBJ2-3,.,TRBV6-4,TGTGCCAGCAGTTCGGACAGCAGCTTCACAGATACGCAGTATTTT,CASSSDSSFTDTQYF